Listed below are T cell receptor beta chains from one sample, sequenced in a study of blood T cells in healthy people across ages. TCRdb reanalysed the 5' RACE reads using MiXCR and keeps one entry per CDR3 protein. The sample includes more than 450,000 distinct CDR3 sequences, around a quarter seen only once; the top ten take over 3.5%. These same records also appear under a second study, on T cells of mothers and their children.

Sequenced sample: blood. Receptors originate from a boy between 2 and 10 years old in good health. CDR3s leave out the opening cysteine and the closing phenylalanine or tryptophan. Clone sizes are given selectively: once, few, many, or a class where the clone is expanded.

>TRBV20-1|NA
SARGTSGGVETQY
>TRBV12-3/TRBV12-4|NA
ASSIPGREQTDTQY
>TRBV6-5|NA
ASSATGGLVQPQH
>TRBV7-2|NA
ASSLVVAFWLAKETQY
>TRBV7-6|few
ASSSTGGYQETQY
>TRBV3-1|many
ASSQGWEKLF
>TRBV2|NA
ARGSGYTEAF
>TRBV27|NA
VSSLSSIGNYGYT
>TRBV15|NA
ATSLGLAGGPVF
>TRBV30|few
AWRASLIGNEQF
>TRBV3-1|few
ASSQASGETQY
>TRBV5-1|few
ASRSSDRANQPQH
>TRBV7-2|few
ASSLDKEGEQY
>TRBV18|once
ASSPRAGERNEQF
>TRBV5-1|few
ASSSDSSGLSYEQY
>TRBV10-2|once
ASSFDRDEEQY
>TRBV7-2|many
ASSLIRDRSPWGAQY
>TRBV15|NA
ATSRDYSGSPDTQY
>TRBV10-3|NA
AISQGRDQPQH
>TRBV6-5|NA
ASSYQPSKEKLF
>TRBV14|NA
ASSHLLNYGYT
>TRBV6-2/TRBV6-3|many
ASSWTGFQETQY
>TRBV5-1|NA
ASEATNQETQY
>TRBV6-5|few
ASSRGGFSTDTQY
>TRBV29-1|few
NGRLFQGELF
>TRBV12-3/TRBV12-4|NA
ASSFLLAGNEQF
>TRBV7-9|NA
ASRTGENEQY
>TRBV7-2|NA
ASSLSTGVNTIY
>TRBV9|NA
ASSVSGQTRNEQY
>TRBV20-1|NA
SARHGDRVYNEQF
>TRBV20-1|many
SARPDPGAKNIQY
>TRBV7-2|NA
ASSLRPRGTEAF
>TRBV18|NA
ASSQPGQGDF
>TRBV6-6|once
ASGGLAGAGETQY
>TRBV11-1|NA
ASSLLGNTIY
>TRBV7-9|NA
ASNEGLYGYT
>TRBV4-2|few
ASSQARRNEQF
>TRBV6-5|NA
ASSPRGSGRPGNEQF
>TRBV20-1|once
SASRAARDEQF